The 23 T cell receptor beta chains given below trace back to one sample, sequenced in a study of blood T cell repertoires in COVID-19. This table comes from immunoSEQ multiplex PCR, and its TCRdb copy is limited to in-frame clones, with some not included. The table shows around 39,000 clones, with more than 65% occurring only once. The specimen was peripheral blood. These receptors all stem from a man aged 80 or over with active or convalescent COVID-19.

This clone has only a few counts. V gene TRBV19 combines with J gene TRBJ1-1; possibly TRBD1 for D (6 bases). Deletions cut 3 bases from V and 5 bases from J, with 16 bases between. This CDR3 is 15 amino acids long. Germline V gene sequence: CDR1 LNHDA, CDR2 SQIVND (reference sequence). In nucleotides, the CDR3 is TGTGCCAGTAGTATGCAACAGGGCAGTGGTACTGAAGCTTTCTTT. This translates into CASSMQQGSGTEAFF. Full variable domain (missing parts from reference TRBV19 and TRBJ1-1): DGGITQSPKYLFRKEGQNVTLSCEQNLNHDAMYWYRQDPGQGLRLIYYSQIVNDFQKGDIAEGYSVSREKKESFPLTVTSAQKNPTAFYLCASSMQQGSGTEAFFGQGTRLTVV.

This clone was counted only a few times. The chain carries TRBV6-5 and TRBJ1-5; D is unresolved. In germline, CDR1 is MNHEY, CDR2 SVGAGI. This CDR3 has 11 amino acids. Trimming took off 3 bases at V and 12 bases at J, with 9 bases between the two ends. The CDR3 sequence is CASSYQAFQHF. CDR3 sequence (DNA): TGTGCCAGCAGTTATCAAGCGTTCCAGCATTTT.

The gene calls are TRBV7-2 and TRBJ1-2; D ambiguous. Trimming removed 11 bases from V and 8 bases from J, with 27 bases in between. Germline CDR1 and CDR2: SGHTA and FQGNSA. The CDR3 runs to 15 residues. The CDR3 DNA reads TGTGCCTGCCAAAGCGGGGAACGTACCCGTAACGGCTACACCTTC. This encodes CACQSGERTRNGYTF. Complete variable domain (other parts from reference TRBV7-2 and TRBJ1-2): GAGVSQSPSNKVTEKGKDVELRCDPISGHTALYWYRQSLGQGLEFLIYFQGNSAPDKSGLPSDRFSAERTGGSVSTLTIQRTQQEDSAVYLCACQSGERTRNGYTFGSGTRLTVV.

This clone was recorded a few times. The J gene is TRBJ2-7, the V gene TRBV23-1; 9 positions match TRBD1. TRBV23-1 is an ORF; its function is uncertain. The CDR3 length is 14 residues. Trimming cost V 3 bases and J 2 bases; bases outside gene matches: 2. The CDR3 coding sequence is TGCGCCAGCAGTCAGGGGGACAGGGCCTACGAGCAGTACTTC. Protein product: CASSQGDRAYEQYF.

The rearrangement links TRBV28 to TRBJ2-3, with 9 bases aligning to TRBD2. Trimming cost V 11 bases and J 1 base; bases outside gene matches: 4. Germline V gene lookup returns CDR1 MDHEN and CDR2 SYDVKM. The CDR3 covers 13 residues. The CDR3 DNA is TGTGCCGGCCAGCGGGGGGGCACAGATACGCAGTATTTT. Its translation: CAGQRGGTDTQYF. Combining the CDR3 with reference TRBV28 and TRBJ2-3 gives the whole variable domain DVKVTQSSRYLVKRTGEKVFLECVQDMDHENMFWYRQDPGLGLRLIYFSYDVKMKEKGDIPEGYSVSREKKERFSLILESASTNQTSMYLCAGQRGGTDTQYFGPGTRLTVL.

The chain has TRBV5-8 and TRBJ2-2, with 9 bases lining up with TRBD2. Germline V CDR1 and CDR2: SGHTS, YDEGEE. V lost 3 bases to trimming and J lost 4 bases; unmatched junction nucleotides: 7. This CDR3 region has 16 residues. For the CDR3, the DNA is TGTGCCAGCAGCTACTTTAGCGGGAGTAGCACCGGGGAGCTGTTTTTT. The encoded protein is CASSYFSGSSTGELFF. The complete variable domain, with remaining parts taken from reference TRBV5-8 and TRBJ2-2, reads EAGVTQSPTHLIKTRGQQATLRCSPISGHTSVYWYQQALGLGLQFLLWYDEGEERNRGNFPPRFSGRQFPNYSSELNVNALELEDSALYLCASSYFSGSSTGELFFGEGSRLTVL.

The chain uses TRBV11-3 and TRBJ2-1; possibly TRBD1 for D (6 bases). The CDR3 sequence is 14 residues long. V lost 5 bases to trimming and J lost 5 bases, with 13 bases between them. Per germline, CDR1 SGHNT and CDR2 YENEEA. CDR3: CASSRTAPDNEQFF. The CDR3 DNA reads as TGTGCCAGCAGCCGGACAGCCCCGGACAATGAGCAGTTCTTC.

The chain uses TRBV4-2 and TRBJ1-2; 7 bases match TRBD1. V lost 1 base to trimming and J lost 0 bases; unmatched junction nucleotides: 5. Germline values: CDR1 LGHNA, CDR2 YNFKEQ. This CDR3 comprises 16 residues. The CDR3 region has the DNA TGTGCCAGCAGCCAAGTGGGGACAGTAGCTAACTATGGCTACACCTTC. Translation: CASSQVGTVANYGYTF.

This rearrangement joins TRBV5-1 to TRBJ1-2; TRBD1 matches 8 bases. CDR1 and CDR2 (germline): SGHRS, YFSETQ. The CDR3 is 15 residues long. V gave up 3 bases and J gave up 3 bases; unmatched junction bases: 7. The CDR3 loop reads CASSSLQGGDYGYTF. The DNA of the CDR3 is TGCGCCAGCAGCTCCCTACAGGGGGGTGACTATGGCTACACCTTC.

The chain recombines TRBV5-4 with TRBJ2-1, with TRBD2 identical over 14 bases. Germline V gene data show CDR1 as SGHNT and CDR2 as YYREEE (reference sequence). The junction had 6 bases not matched to a gene; V was cut back by 3 bases and J by 7 bases. The CDR3 contains 16 residues. CDR3 in amino acids: CASSSGTSGSYNEQFF. The CDR3 region has the DNA TGTGCCAGCAGCTCGGGGACTAGCGGGAGCTATAATGAGCAGTTCTTC. Full variable domain (outside the CDR3, taken from reference TRBV5-4 and TRBJ2-1): ETGVTQSPTHLIKTRGQQVTLRCSSQSGHNTVSWYQQALGQGPQFIFQYYREEENGRGNFPPRFSGLQFPNYSSELNVNALELDDSALYLCASSSGTSGSYNEQFFGPGTRLTVL.

V usage is TRBV4-3 and J usage is TRBJ2-3, with TRBD2 identical over 11 bases. This CDR3 has 16 residues. Looked up from germline, CDR1 is LGHNA and CDR2 is YSLEER. The junction had 2 bases not matched to a gene; V was cut back by 1 base and J by 2 bases. CDR3 DNA: TGCGCCAGCAGCCAAGGACTAGCGGGGATCACAGATACGCAGTATTTT. Translation gives CASSQGLAGITDTQYF.

CDR3 region: CASSISRSGSSTQYF. The DNA for the CDR3 is TGTGCCAGTAGTATATCGCGGAGCGGGAGTTCTACGCAGTATTTT. The chain employs TRBV19 and TRBJ2-3; 8 bases fit TRBD2. The CDR3 is made up of 15 amino acids. Germline V gives CDR1 LNHDA, CDR2 SQIVND (reference sequence). V shed 2 bases, J shed 8 bases, and the junction held 9 bases outside the gene matches.

This rearrangement joins TRBV6-5 to TRBJ1-3; 7 bases line up with TRBD1. J lost 1 base, V lost 6 bases, and 6 bases had no gene match. The CDR3 length is 15 residues. CDR1 and CDR2 from the germline V gene are MNHEY and SVGAGI. For the CDR3, the DNA is TGTGCCAGCAGACCTCCGACAGGGTCTGGAAACACCATATATTTT. Its protein product is CASRPPTGSGNTIYF.

This clone was seen a handful of times. The CDR3 region has the DNA TGTGCCAGCAGTTCAGTTCTAACGCGCAGGGGATCTCAGCCCCAGCATTTT. This translates into CASSSVLTRRGSQPQHF. The genes are TRBV6-2 or TRBV6-3 and TRBJ1-5, with D perhaps matching TRBD1 (6 bases). The germline V gene encodes CDR1 MNHEY and CDR2 SVGEGT. Trimming left V 4 bases short and J 6 bases short, with 22 bases between. The CDR3 covers 17 residues.

The chain joins TRBV29-1 to TRBJ2-4, with D possibly TRBD2 on 5 matching bases. Germline CDR1 is SQVTM and CDR2 is ANQGSEA. V lost 6 bases and J 1 base, leaving 7 bases between the germline ends. The CDR3 covers 12 residues. This CDR3 is CSVRRAKNIQYF. The CDR3 region has the DNA TGCAGCGTCCGGAGGGCCAAAAACATTCAGTACTTC.

The chain carries TRBV5-6 and TRBJ2-7; 10 bases line up with TRBD1. Germline CDR1 is SGHDT and CDR2 is YYEEEE. Trimming cost V 2 bases and J 2 bases; bases outside gene matches: 1. CDR3 length: 14 amino acids. The CDR3 reads CASSLGTGAYEQYF. CDR3 DNA sequence: TGTGCCAGCAGCTTAGGGACAGGGGCCTACGAGCAGTACTTC.

V and J are TRBV27 and TRBJ1-2, with TRBD1 matching over 8 bases. V lost 8 bases, J lost 1 base, and 3 bases stayed unmatched. Germline V gene lookup returns CDR1 MNHEY and CDR2 SMNVEV (reference sequence). The CDR3 is 13 amino acids. The CDR3 DNA sequence: TGTGCCAGCGGACAGGGTAATAACTATGGCTACACCTTC. Translation gives CASGQGNNYGYTF.

V usage is TRBV4-1 and J usage is TRBJ2-1, with 9 positions matching TRBD1. The CDR3 is 19 amino acids. Germline CDR1 and CDR2: MGHRA and YSYEKL. The junction had 11 bases not matched to a gene; V was cut back by 0 bases and J by 2 bases. Here the CDR3 reads CASSQDPDRGGKAYNEQFF. The CDR3 bases are TGCGCCAGCAGCCAAGATCCCGACAGGGGGGGTAAAGCCTACAATGAGCAGTTCTTC.

The chain combines TRBV5-4 with TRBJ2-5; D perhaps matches TRBD1 (6 bases). CDR1 is SGHNT and CDR2 is YYREEE in the germline V gene (reference sequence). The CDR3 consists of 14 residues. V was cut by 0 bases and J by 4 bases, with 10 bases left in between. Here the CDR3 DNA reads TGTGCCAGCAGCTTGGGCTCAGGGGCAGAGACCCAGTACTTC. This gives the protein CASSLGSGAETQYF.

As for this clone: The sample holds other DNA sequences that translate to the same CDR3. The chain joins TRBV5-1 to TRBJ2-2, with 10 positions matching TRBD2. Germline CDR1 is SGHRS and CDR2 is YFSETQ. V was pared by 2 bases and J by 0 bases, with 1 base of the junction left unmatched. The length of the CDR3 is 16 residues. Here the CDR3 DNA reads TGCGCCAGCAGCTTAACTAGCGGGGCGAACACCGGGGAGCTGTTTTTT. This gives the protein CASSLTSGANTGELFF.

This rearrangement joins TRBV5-1 to TRBJ1-4; a weak D match, TRBD1 (5 bases). Trimming removed 7 bases at V and 4 bases at J, with 17 bases between. CDR3 length: 15 amino acids. Germline assignment: CDR1 SGHRS and CDR2 YFSETQ. Written as DNA, the CDR3 is TGCGCCAGCGCCTCAGTGGGGGGTTTTAATGAAAAACTGTTTTTT. Its protein product is CASASVGGFNEKLFF.

The rearrangement joins TRBV28 to TRBJ2-5; D call uncertain. The V end was cut by 6 bases, the J end by 4 bases, with 9 bases between. Germline lookup yields CDR1 MDHEN and CDR2 SYDVKM. The CDR3 extends over 12 amino acids. CDR3 loop: CASRTSGETQYF. The CDR3 nucleotides are TGTGCCAGCAGGACTTCGGGAGAGACCCAGTACTTC.

The CDR3 nucleotides read TGTGCCAGTAGTATCCGTACTAGTGGCCAGGAGCAGTACTTC. Translating it yields CASSIRTSGQEQYF. The rearrangement joins TRBV19 to TRBJ2-7, with TRBD2 as a possible D gene (5 bases). CDR3 length: 14 amino acids. CDR1 is LNHDA, CDR2 SQIVND, per germline (reference sequence). The V end lost 3 bases, the J end lost 7 bases, and 16 bases lay between the germline ends.